Listed here are 12 T cell receptor beta chains from one sample, sequenced in a study of beta chain features in type 1 diabetes. Findings and limits, study-wide: The study found moderately but significantly shorter TCRB CDR3s in all four CD4+ subsets of Type 1 diabetes patients.

Expressed TCRB transcripts were sequenced, since all the RNA that had been isolated was reverse transcribed. Sequencing was performed with immunoSEQ multiplex PCR; in TCRdb, only in-frame clones are kept and a portion is missing. The sample gives about 370,000 clones, roughly a tenth of which show up once; 0.55% to 0.75% is in the top ten. What these receptors recognize is not known. The sample comprised central memory CD4+ T cells from blood. The receptors were sampled from a man aged 25 to 40 with type 1 diabetes.

The chain joins TRBV5-1 to TRBJ2-5; D is uncertain. Germline V gene sequence: CDR1 SGHRS, CDR2 YFSETQ. This CDR3 is 13 amino acids long. Trimming took off 4 bases at V and 3 bases at J, with 10 bases between the two ends. The CDR3: CASSPQPEETQYF. The CDR3 DNA follows: TGCGCCAGCAGCCCCCAGCCCGAAGAGACCCAGTACTTC.

This clone was seen only a few times. The V call is TRBV7-6, the J call TRBJ2-5; 14 bases are shared with TRBD2. The CDR3 runs to 18 residues. The germline gives CDR1 SGHVS, CDR2 FNYEAQ. V lost 1 base and J lost 7; bases outside the gene matches: 11. This chain's CDR3 is CASSLGAGTSGRSGTQYF. CDR3 nucleotides: TGTGCCAGCAGCTTAGGGGCCGGGACTAGCGGGAGATCGGGGACCCAGTACTTC.

In this sample, this clone turned up many times. This chain joins TRBV27 and TRBJ2-3; the D is unclear. Deletions cut 7 bases from V and 1 base from J, with 15 bases between. The CDR3 sequence is 15 residues long. Per germline, CDR1 MNHEY and CDR2 SMNVEV (reference sequence). DNA for the CDR3: TGTGCCAGCACCCTCTACGGACGCGGCACAGATACGCAGTATTTT. Translated: CASTLYGRGTDTQYF.

The rearrangement joins TRBV4-2 to TRBJ1-4; D possibly corresponds to TRBD1 (5 bases). The CDR3 spans 12 residues. V lost 6 bases to trimming and J lost 14 bases, with 16 bases between them. Germline V CDR1 and CDR2: LGHNA, YNFKEQ. The CDR3 region is CASRQREEGLFF. CDR3 bases: TGTGCCAGCAGGCAAAGGGAAGAGGGGCTGTTTTTT.

V usage is TRBV7-8 and J usage is TRBJ2-7; possibly TRBD1 or TRBD2 for D (5 bases each). CDR1 and CDR2 from the germline V gene are SGHVS and FQNEAQ. This CDR3 comprises 14 residues. The germline V and J ends were trimmed by 0 bases and 6 bases, with 12 bases remaining between them. CDR3 in DNA: TGTGCCAGCAGCTTAGCTCCGGGTGGGGGCGAGCAGTACTTC. Protein: CASSLAPGGGEQYF.

The table lists this clone with a few counts. The V and J genes are TRBV5-1 and TRBJ1-1, with a tentative D call TRBD1 (6 bases). Germline lookup yields CDR1 SGHRS and CDR2 YFSETQ. This CDR3 is built from 15 residues. The V gene lost 4 bases and the J gene lost 1 base, with 14 bases spanning the gap. As DNA, the CDR3 is TGCGCCAGCAGCCCACAGGGAAGCACGAACACTGAAGCTTTCTTT. Translating gives CASSPQGSTNTEAFF.

This clone appeared a few times. The chain recombines TRBV28 with TRBJ2-5; TRBD1 matches at 8 bases. The CDR3 consists of 15 residues. J was trimmed by 5 bases and V by 6 bases; bases with no gene match: 11. Germline V gene data show CDR1 as MDHEN and CDR2 as SYDVKM. The CDR3 loop reads CASSGGSGGAETQYF. The CDR3 coding sequence is TGTGCCAGCAGCGGGGGATCAGGGGGCGCGGAGACCCAGTACTTC.

The chain combines TRBV6-1 with TRBJ1-1; D gene unclear. CDR3 size: 13 residues. Trimming took 2 bases from V and 0 from J, leaving 4 bases between them. CDR1 is MNHNS and CDR2 is SASEGT in the germline V gene. The CDR3 spells CASSEHLNTEAFF. CDR3 DNA: TGTGCCAGCAGTGAACATTTGAACACTGAAGCTTTCTTT.

The chain joins TRBV7-9 to TRBJ2-1, with D possibly matching TRBD2 (6 bases). The ends were cut back, 1 base at V and 4 bases at J, with 14 bases in the middle. The CDR3 is made up of 16 amino acids. Germline-derived CDR1 and CDR2 are SEHNR and FQNEAQ (reference sequence). The DNA for the CDR3 is TGTGCCAGCAGCTTAGTGTCCGGGAGCGGATACAATGAGCAGTTCTTC. Translating it yields CASSLVSGSGYNEQFF.

The V and J genes are TRBV27 and TRBJ1-1, with TRBD1 identical over 7 bases. There are 13 residues in the CDR3. In germline, CDR1 is MNHEY, CDR2 SMNVEV (reference sequence). Trimming cost V 5 bases and J 8 bases; bases outside gene matches: 8. The CDR3 DNA is TGTGCCAGCAGTACCCGACAGGGATCCGAAGCTTTCTTT. It yields the protein CASSTRQGSEAFF.

This clone was detected once. The chain employs TRBV19 and TRBJ1-2; TRBD1 aligns across 8 bases. This CDR3 is built from 14 residues. CDR1 is LNHDA and CDR2 is SQIVND in the germline V gene (reference sequence). V trimming: 11 bases; J trimming: 4 bases; junction bases outside the gene matches: 12. The CDR3 nucleotides are TGTGCCGTGACGGGGAGTACAGGGGGCTATGGCTACACCTTC. It yields the protein CAVTGSTGGYGYTF.

The gene calls are TRBV4-1 and TRBJ1-2, with D tentatively TRBD1 (5 bases). The CDR3 has 13 residues. CDR1 MGHRA and CDR2 YSYEKL come from the germline V gene. Trimming shortened V by 6 bases and J by 2 bases, and 10 bases separated the two germline ends. The CDR3 DNA reads as TGCGCCAGCAGTCCTGGGGACAACTATGGCTACACCTTC. It specifies CASSPGDNYGYTF.